This T cell receptor beta chain appears in the sequencing data of a study of T cells in women clearing cervical HPV infection. Study summary: Controls' single incident HPV16 infection cleared within 12 months without precancer. For cases, blood was sampled a median about 160 days after lesion detection, interquartile range about 80 to 220 days. Blood came at first lesion visit for cases, post-clearance for controls.

Sequenced by immunoSEQ multiplex PCR; TCRdb stores in-frame clones only, minus some. Its table lists 20,000 to 25,000 clones. This TCR came from a woman between 18 and 70 years old with a cervical HPV16 infection that either progressed to CIN3+ or cleared (not recorded which). Sample: blood buffy coat.

The sequenced part of the CDR3 DNA is TGTGCCAGCAGTGCCATACTAGCGGAAACCTACGAG. Translated: CASSAILAETYE. The whole CDR3 protein reads CASSAILAETYEQYF. The genes are TRBV6-1 and TRBJ2-7; 8 bases line up with TRBD2. Read coverage stops 3 residues before the CDR3 terminus; the germline J gene supplies the remainder. This CDR3 spans 15 amino acids. The V segment lost 4 bases and the J segment 2 bases; nucleotides outside the gene matches: 7. CDR1 is MNHNS and CDR2 is SASEGT in the germline V gene.